One T cell receptor beta chain is described in this entry. The CDR3 totals 17 residues. Looked up from germline, CDR1 is MNHEY and CDR2 is SMNVEV (reference sequence). V lost 3 bases and J 0 bases, leaving 12 bases between the germline ends. This specimen comes from a study of cytomegalovirus exposure and HLA in healthy donors. The method was immunoSEQ multiplex PCR; TCRdb's version includes in-frame clones alone and lacks a portion of them. The sample includes about 82,000 clones, about 92% seen only once; the top ten take about 0.61%. The rearrangement joins TRBV27 to TRBJ2-6; a weak D match, TRBD2 (5 bases). What was sequenced was PBMCs. This TCR came from a man aged 18 to 35 in good health and CMV-seronegative. This CDR3 is CASSFYTGSSGANVLTF. CDR3 nucleotides: TGTGCCAGCAGTTTTTACACGGGGAGCTCTGGGGCCAACGTCCTGACTTTC. The full variable domain, its missing parts supplied by reference TRBV27 and TRBJ2-6, is EAQVTQNPRYLITVTGKKLTVTCSQNMNHEYMSWYRQDPGLGLRQIYYSMNVEVTDKGDVPEGYKVSRKEKRNFPLILESPSPNQTSLYFCASSFYTGSSGANVLTFGAGSRLTVL.